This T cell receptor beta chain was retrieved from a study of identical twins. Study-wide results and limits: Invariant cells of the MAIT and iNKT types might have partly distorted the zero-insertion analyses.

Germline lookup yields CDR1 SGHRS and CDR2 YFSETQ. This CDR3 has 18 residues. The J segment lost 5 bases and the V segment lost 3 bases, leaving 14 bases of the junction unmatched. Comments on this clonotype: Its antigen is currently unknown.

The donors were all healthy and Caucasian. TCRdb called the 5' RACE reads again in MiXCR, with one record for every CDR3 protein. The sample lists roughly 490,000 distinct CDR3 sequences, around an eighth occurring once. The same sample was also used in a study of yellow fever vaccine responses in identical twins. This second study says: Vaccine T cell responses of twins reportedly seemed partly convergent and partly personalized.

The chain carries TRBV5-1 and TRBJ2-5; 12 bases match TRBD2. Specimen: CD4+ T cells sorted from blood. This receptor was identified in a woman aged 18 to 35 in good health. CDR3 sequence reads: CASSSTRLAGGPIETQYF. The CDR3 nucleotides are TGCGCCAGCAGCTCCACCCGCCTAGCGGGAGGGCCAATCGAGACCCAGTACTTC.